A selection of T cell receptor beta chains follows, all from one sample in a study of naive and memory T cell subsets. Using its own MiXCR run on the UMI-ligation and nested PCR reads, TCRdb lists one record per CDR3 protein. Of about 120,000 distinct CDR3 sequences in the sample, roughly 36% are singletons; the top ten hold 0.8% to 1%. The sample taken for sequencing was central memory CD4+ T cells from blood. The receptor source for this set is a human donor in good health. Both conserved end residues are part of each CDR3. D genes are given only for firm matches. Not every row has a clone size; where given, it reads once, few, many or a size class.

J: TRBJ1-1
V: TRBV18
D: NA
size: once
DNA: TGTGCCAGCTCACCCAGAGGACAGCTTGAAGGGACTGAAGCTTTCTTT
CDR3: CASSPRGQLEGTEAFF

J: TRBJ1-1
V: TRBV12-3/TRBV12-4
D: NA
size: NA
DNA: TGTGCCAGCAGTCCGGGACGGGCCCTCCGTACAGCTTTCTTT
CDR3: CASSPGRALRTAFF

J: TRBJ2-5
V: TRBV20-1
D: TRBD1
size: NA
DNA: TGCAGTGCTCCCCAAGGGACAGGGAATCTCGGGACCCAGTACTTC
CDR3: CSAPQGTGNLGTQYF

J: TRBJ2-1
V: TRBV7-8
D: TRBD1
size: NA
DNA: TGTGCCAGCAGCTTAGTCCCGGGACAGGGGGATGAGCAGTTCTTC
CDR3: CASSLVPGQGDEQFF

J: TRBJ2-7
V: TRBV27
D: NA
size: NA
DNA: TGTGCCAGCAGAGGCACCAACTCCTACGAGCAGTACTTC
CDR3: CASRGTNSYEQYF

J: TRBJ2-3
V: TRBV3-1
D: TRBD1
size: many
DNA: TGTGCCAGCAGCGACAGGGGGGCAGATACGCAGTATTTT
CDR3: CASSDRGADTQYF

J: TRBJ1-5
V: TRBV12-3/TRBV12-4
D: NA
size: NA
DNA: TGTGCCAGCACCCGGGGGCAGAGCAATCAGCCCCAGCATTTT
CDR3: CASTRGQSNQPQHF

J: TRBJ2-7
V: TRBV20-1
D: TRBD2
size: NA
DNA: TGCAGTGCGCTCCCTGGGCGGGAGGTTAAGCAGTACTTC
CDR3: CSALPGREVKQYF

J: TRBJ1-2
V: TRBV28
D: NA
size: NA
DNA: TGTGCCAGCAGTTTATTTCAGGGTCTGGATGGCTACACCTTC
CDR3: CASSLFQGLDGYTF

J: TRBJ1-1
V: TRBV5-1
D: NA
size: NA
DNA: TGCGCCAGCAGCTTGGACGAGGGGTTGGGTGAAGCTTTCTTT
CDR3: CASSLDEGLGEAFF

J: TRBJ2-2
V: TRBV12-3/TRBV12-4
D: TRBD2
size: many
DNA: TGTGCCAGCAGTTTAGCAGCGGGAGTAGGAGCCGGGGAGCTGTTTTTT
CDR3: CASSLAAGVGAGELFF

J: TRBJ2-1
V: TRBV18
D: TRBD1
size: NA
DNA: TGTGCCAGCTCACCTGACAGGGCCTACAATGAGCAGTTCTTC
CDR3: CASSPDRAYNEQFF

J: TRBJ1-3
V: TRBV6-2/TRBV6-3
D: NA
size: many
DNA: TGTGCCAGCAGTAGCGCCGGGACCTCTGGAAACACCATATATTTT
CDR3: CASSSAGTSGNTIYF

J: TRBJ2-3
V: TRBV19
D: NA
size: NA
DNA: TGTGCCAGTAGTATCTACCATAACGTGAGGACAGATACGCAGTATTTT
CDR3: CASSIYHNVRTDTQYF

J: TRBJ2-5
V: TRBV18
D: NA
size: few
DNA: TGTGCCAGCTCACAGGACCACCAAGAGACCCAGTACTTC
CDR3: CASSQDHQETQYF

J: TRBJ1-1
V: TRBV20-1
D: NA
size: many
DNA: TGCAGTGCTAGTTCAGGGGCGTGGACTGAAGCTTTCTTT
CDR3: CSASSGAWTEAFF

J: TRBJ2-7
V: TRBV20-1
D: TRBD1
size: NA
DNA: TGCAGTGCCGCCGGACAGGGGCACTTCTCCTACGAGCAGTACTTC
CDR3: CSAAGQGHFSYEQYF

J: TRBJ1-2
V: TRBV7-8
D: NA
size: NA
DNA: TGTGCCAGCAGCTTAGGCATTAACTATGGCTACACCTTC
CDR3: CASSLGINYGYTF

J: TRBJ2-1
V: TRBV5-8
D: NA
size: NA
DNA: TGTGCCAGCAGCCGTTCAACGGGGGGCGCTGGGCCCTACAATGAGCAGTTCTTC
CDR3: CASSRSTGGAGPYNEQFF

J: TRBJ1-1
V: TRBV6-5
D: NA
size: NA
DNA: TGTGCCAGCAGTTACTCGACTGGGATACTGAACACTGAAGCTTTCTTT
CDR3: CASSYSTGILNTEAFF

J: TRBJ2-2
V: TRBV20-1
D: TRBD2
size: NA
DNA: TGCAGTGCTATACTCCCAGTAGCGGGACCGAACACCGGGGAGCTGTTTTTT
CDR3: CSAILPVAGPNTGELFF

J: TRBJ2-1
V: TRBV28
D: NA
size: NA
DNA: TGTGCCAGCAGTTGGCCGGGACGCAATGAGCAGTTCTTC
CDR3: CASSWPGRNEQFF

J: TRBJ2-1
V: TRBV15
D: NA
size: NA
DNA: TGTGCCACCAGCAGAGATACTATCTTTAAGCAGTTCTTC
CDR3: CATSRDTIFKQFF

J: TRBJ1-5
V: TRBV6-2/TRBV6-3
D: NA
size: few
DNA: TGTGCCAGCAGTTACTCGATAGGGAGCAGGTATGAGCCCCAGCATTTT
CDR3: CASSYSIGSRYEPQHF

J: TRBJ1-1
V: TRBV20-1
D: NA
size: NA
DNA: TGCAGTGCCAGAGATCGAGCAGCCTCTTTAAATGAAGCTTTCTTT
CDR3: CSARDRAASLNEAFF

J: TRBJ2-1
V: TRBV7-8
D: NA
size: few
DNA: TGTGCCAGCAGCTTTGGCCTAGATTACAATGAGCAGTTCTTC
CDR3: CASSFGLDYNEQFF

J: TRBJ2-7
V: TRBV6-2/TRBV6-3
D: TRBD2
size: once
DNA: TGTGCCAGCAGCACCAGCGGGAGACCCTCCTACGAGCAGTACTTC
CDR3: CASSTSGRPSYEQYF

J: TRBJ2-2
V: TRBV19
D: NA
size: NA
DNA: TGTGCCAGTAGAGGTAGGGGACCTCTAGGTGACGGGGAGCTGTTTTTT
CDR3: CASRGRGPLGDGELFF

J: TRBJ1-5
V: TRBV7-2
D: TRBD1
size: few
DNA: TGTGCCAGCAGCCACCGACAGGGTTCCCAGCCCCAGCATTTT
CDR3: CASSHRQGSQPQHF

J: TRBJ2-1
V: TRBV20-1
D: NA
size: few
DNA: TGCAGTGCCCGGGTCGGGACGGAGGGGTTCGATGAGCAGTTCTTC
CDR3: CSARVGTEGFDEQFF